This record looks at one T cell receptor (beta chain) sequence and its context. Its specificity is not known. With the Oncomine TCR Beta short-read assay, DNA from cultured CD4+ T cells was sequenced. TCRdb ran MiXCR on the PCR reads and lists one entry per CDR3 protein. The sample shows 2,500 or so distinct CDR3 sequences, 15% to 20% of them seen only once. Treatment specified: roughly nine-day PBMC culture with coronavirus spike peptide pools or control peptides (ViraFEST assay). CD4+ T-cell collection from the unexposed donor predated the COVID-19 pandemic (2011-2018). The data are from a study of vaccination and CD4 T cells after COVID-19. Study at large: The cells were exposed to overlapping spike peptides originating from SARS-CoV-2, HCoV-NL63, HCoV-OC43 and HCoV-229E for stimulation.

This clonotype was sampled from a human donor in good health. The sample was CD4+ T cells from blood, cultured in vitro.

CDR3 loop: CASSRWEGRGQYF. The DNA of the CDR3 is TGTGCCAGCAGCAGGTGGGAGGGCCGGGGGCAGTACTTC. V and J are TRBV5-4 and TRBJ2-7, with 7 bases that match TRBD2. J lost 9 bases, V lost 4 bases, and 10 bases had no gene match. Germline loops: CDR1 SGHNT, CDR2 YYREEE (reference sequence). CDR3 length equals 13 residues.